These 3 T cell receptor beta chains were sequenced from one sample in a study of neoadjuvant nivolumab and ipilimumab in lung cancer. Assay: immunoSEQ multiplex PCR; the TCRdb copy retains only in-frame clones and omits some. The sample includes some 25,000 clones, 82% of them seen just once. The material was tumor tissue, obtained after neoadjuvant nivolumab, alone or with ipilimumab, at or shortly before surgery. These receptors were collected from an adult with non-small cell lung cancer.

This clone was detected once. V is TRBV7-9 and J is TRBJ1-3, with D uncertain. V lost 1 base, J lost 0 bases, and 7 bases lay in between. This CDR3 has 15 residues. Germline values: CDR1 SEHNR, CDR2 FQNEAQ (reference sequence). CDR3 loop: CASSLVGISGNTIYF. CDR3 coding DNA: TGTGCCAGCAGCTTAGTGGGAATCTCTGGAAACACCATATATTTT.

The rearrangement joins TRBV7-9 to TRBJ2-3; D is uncertain. The CDR3 spans 12 residues. Trimming took off 2 bases at V and 5 bases at J, with 5 bases between the two ends. Germline CDR1 and CDR2: SEHNR and FQNEAQ (reference sequence). Written as DNA, the CDR3 is TGTGCCAGCAGCTTACCGCAAGATACGCAGTATTTT. As protein: CASSLPQDTQYF.

The V call is TRBV5-1, the J call TRBJ1-4; possibly TRBD1 for D (6 bases). The CDR3 runs 16 residues. V was shortened by 3 bases and J by 5 bases, with 17 bases between the two germline ends. Germline lookup yields CDR1 SGHRS and CDR2 YFSETQ. The CDR3 spells CASSSLPQGGNEKLFF. The CDR3 DNA is TGCGCCAGCAGCTCCCTGCCCCAAGGGGGAAATGAAAAACTGTTTTTT. The complete variable domain, with remaining parts taken from reference TRBV5-1 and TRBJ1-4, reads KAGVTQTPRYLIKTRGQQVTLSCSPISGHRSVSWYQQTPGQGLQFLFEYFSETQRNKGNFPGRFSGRQFSNSRSEMNVSTLELGDSALYLCASSSLPQGGNEKLFFGSGTQLSVL.